Below are 11 T cell receptor beta chains sequenced from a single sample in a study of T cells in Graves' hyperthyroidism and ophthalmopathy. What was amplified from RNA transcripts were TCR beta CDR3 regions. In the first-round RT-PCR of the TCR CDR3, the HTBI primer set was used. TCRdb used MiXCR to reprocess the multiplex PCR reads, holding one entry per CDR3 protein. The repertoire includes 300,000 to 450,000 distinct CDR3 sequences, roughly 13% of them detected once, and approximately 10% sits in the top ten. Sequenced material: blood. These receptors were obtained from a woman in her sixties or seventies with Graves' hyperthyroidism.

This sequence joins TRBV19 and TRBJ2-2; 7 bases are shared with TRBD1. CDR1 LNHDA and CDR2 SQIVND come from the germline V gene (reference sequence). CDR3 length: 15 amino acids. Losses at the gene ends were 4 bases for V and 3 bases for J; bases not matched to a gene: 5. The CDR3 region has the DNA TGTGCCAGTAGTAATACAGGGACAGACACCGGGGAGCTGTTTTTT. Translated: CASSNTGTDTGELFF.

The rearrangement links TRBV4-2 to TRBJ2-3; 9 nucleotides align to TRBD1. J gave up 4 bases and V 2 bases, and 10 bases lay outside the gene matches. The CDR3 covers 17 residues. The germline CDR1 and CDR2 sequences are LGHNA and YNFKEQ. The chain's CDR3 is CASSQPKGTGRADTQYF. Written as DNA, the CDR3 is TGTGCCAGCAGCCAACCCAAGGGGACAGGGAGGGCAGATACGCAGTATTTT.

The J gene is TRBJ2-7, the V gene TRBV11-1; a possible D gene is TRBD2 (5 bases). The CDR3 extends over 16 amino acids. Germline V gene lookup returns CDR1 SGHAT and CDR2 FQDESV (reference sequence). V gave up 4 bases and J gave up 0 bases, with 16 bases separating them. This chain's CDR3 is CASSSLGLSSSYEQYF. CDR3 sequence (DNA): TGTGCCAGCAGCTCCCTAGGACTTTCGAGCTCCTACGAGCAGTACTTC.

The V and J genes are TRBV27 and TRBJ2-2; D is undetermined. V was clipped by 4 bases and J by 7 bases, with 13 bases between them. Per germline, CDR1 MNHEY and CDR2 SMNVEV (reference sequence). The CDR3 is made up of 14 amino acids. The CDR3 region has the DNA TGTGCCAGCAGTTCAACCCGGTGGTACGGGGAGCTGTTTTTT. Amino acids: CASSSTRWYGELFF.

The J gene is TRBJ1-2, the V gene TRBV20-1; D uncertain. Between the trimmed V and J ends, which lost 6 bases and 8 bases, there was a span of 16 bases. Germline CDR1 reads DFQATT; CDR2 reads SNEGSKA (reference sequence). CDR3 length: 12 residues. The CDR3 spells CSADGGGVGYTF. The CDR3 region has the DNA TGCAGTGCCGATGGTGGCGGCGTGGGCTACACCTTC.

This clonotype was counted many times. V usage is TRBV5-1 and J usage is TRBJ1-1; perhaps TRBD1 as D (5 bases). Germline CDR1 reads SGHRS; CDR2 reads YFSETQ. There are 13 residues in the CDR3. Trimming shortened V by 3 bases and J by 8 bases, and 14 bases separated the two germline ends. In DNA form, the CDR3 reads TGCGCCAGCAGCTCCAACACAGGTGGAGAAGCTTTCTTT. This sequence encodes CASSSNTGGEAFF.

The rearrangement uses TRBV12-3 or TRBV12-4 and TRBJ1-5; the match to TRBD1 covers 7 bases. The CDR3 is made up of 17 amino acids. V trimming: 6 bases; J trimming: 3 bases; junction bases outside the gene matches: 14. DNA of the CDR3: TGTGCCAGCAGGGACCAATGGGGGACAGAACCCAATCAGCCCCAGCATTTT. This sequence encodes CASRDQWGTEPNQPQHF.

This clonotype has at least ten counts. The chain employs TRBV7-2 and TRBJ2-3; perhaps D is TRBD1 or TRBD2 (5 bases each). CDR1 and CDR2 (germline): SGHTA, FQGNSA. This CDR3 comprises 15 residues. Trimming left V 1 base short and J 0 bases short, with 8 bases between. The CDR3 DNA is TGTGCCAGCAGCTTAGACGGGGCTAGCACAGATACGCAGTATTTT. This translates into CASSLDGASTDTQYF.

In its sample, this clonotype was seen a few times. The chain employs TRBV6-2 or TRBV6-3 and TRBJ2-5; 10 bases align to TRBD2. The V gene end was trimmed by 7 bases and the J gene end by 5 bases; junction bases not matched to a gene: 16. The CDR3 has 17 residues. Germline V lookup: CDR1 MNHEY, CDR2 SVGEGT. CDR3 DNA: TGTGCCAGCAATTTACTAGCGGGAAGGACGGTGCCGGAGACCCAGTACTTC. As protein: CASNLLAGRTVPETQYF.

J is TRBJ2-3 and V is TRBV11-2; TRBD2 matches 16 bases. CDR1 and CDR2 from the germline V gene are SGHAT and FQNNGV. Germline trimming cut 1 base from V and 2 bases from J; bases unmatched to any gene: 6. This CDR3 comprises 19 residues. The CDR3 nucleotides read TGTGCCAGCAGCTTAGGGGAGGGGACTAGCGGGAGGGCCACAGATACGCAGTATTTT. Its translation is CASSLGEGTSGRATDTQYF.

This clonotype came up many times. This chain joins TRBV7-8 and TRBJ2-1; D gene ambiguous. The CDR3 contains 11 residues. The germline CDR1 and CDR2 sequences are SGHVS and FQNEAQ. The ends were cut back, 2 bases at V and 9 bases at J, with 5 bases in the middle. Here the CDR3 reads CASSLNVEQFF. Here the CDR3 DNA reads TGTGCCAGCAGCTTAAACGTTGAGCAGTTCTTC.